The entry below describes one TCR beta chain. Germline loops: CDR1 ENHRY, CDR2 SYGVKD. This CDR3 has 13 residues. V dropped 6 bases and J dropped 7 bases, with 15 bases sitting between them. The sample is drawn from a study of blood T cell repertoires in COVID-19. TCRdb's table, derived via immunoSEQ multiplex PCR, lists solely in-frame clones and lacks some. There are around 110,000 clones in the sample; 83% occur only once, and around 2.3% lies in the top ten. This chain links TRBV10-3 with TRBJ1-1, with a tentative D call TRBD1 (5 bases). This TCR was sampled from a man aged 25 to 45 with acute or convalescent COVID-19. Material: peripheral blood. The CDR3 DNA is TGTGCCATCAGGAAAGGGGCCCCGCTTGAAGCTTTCTTT. Protein product: CAIRKGAPLEAFF.